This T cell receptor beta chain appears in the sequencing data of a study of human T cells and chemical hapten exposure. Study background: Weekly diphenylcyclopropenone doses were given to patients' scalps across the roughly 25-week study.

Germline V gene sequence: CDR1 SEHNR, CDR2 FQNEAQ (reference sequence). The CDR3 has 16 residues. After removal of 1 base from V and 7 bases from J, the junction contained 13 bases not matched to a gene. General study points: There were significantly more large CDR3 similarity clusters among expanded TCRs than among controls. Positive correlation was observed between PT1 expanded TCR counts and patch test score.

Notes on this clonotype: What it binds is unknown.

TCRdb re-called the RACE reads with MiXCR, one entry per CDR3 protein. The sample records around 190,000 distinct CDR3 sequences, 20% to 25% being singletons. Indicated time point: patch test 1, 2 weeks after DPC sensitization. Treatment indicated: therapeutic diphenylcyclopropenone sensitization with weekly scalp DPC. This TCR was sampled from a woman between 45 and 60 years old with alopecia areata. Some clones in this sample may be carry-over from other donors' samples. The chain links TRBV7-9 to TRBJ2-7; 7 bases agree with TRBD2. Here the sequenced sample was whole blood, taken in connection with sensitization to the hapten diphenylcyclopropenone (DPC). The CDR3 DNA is TGTGCCAGCAGCTTAGAACCGGGACTATCTTTTCAGGAGCAGTACTTC. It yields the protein CASSLEPGLSFQEQYF.